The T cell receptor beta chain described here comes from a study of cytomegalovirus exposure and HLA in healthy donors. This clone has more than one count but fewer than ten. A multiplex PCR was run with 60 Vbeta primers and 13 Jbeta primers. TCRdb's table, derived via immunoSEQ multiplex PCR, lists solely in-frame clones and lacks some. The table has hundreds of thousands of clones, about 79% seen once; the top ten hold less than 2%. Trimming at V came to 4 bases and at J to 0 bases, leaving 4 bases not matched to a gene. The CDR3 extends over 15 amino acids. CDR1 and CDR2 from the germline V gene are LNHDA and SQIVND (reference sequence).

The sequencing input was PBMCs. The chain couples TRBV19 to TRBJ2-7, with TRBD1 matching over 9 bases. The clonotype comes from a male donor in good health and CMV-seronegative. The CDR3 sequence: CASSTGTGNSYEQYF. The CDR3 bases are TGTGCCAGTAGTACAGGGACAGGGAACTCCTACGAGCAGTACTTC.